This T cell receptor (beta chain) was observed in a study of T-cell reconstitution after alpha-beta-depleted transplantation in children. The authors prepared the TCRbeta library with unique molecular identifiers. A single record per CDR3 protein comes from TCRdb applying MiXCR to the PCR reads. The sample lists around 600,000 distinct CDR3 sequences, under 25% occurring once. General study results and limits: The high TCRbeta diversity at day 60 in some patients came from surviving recipient T cells and thymic progenitors. At the one-year point after transplant, T-cell counts and TCRbeta diversity were found to come mostly from T cells that had been newly produced. Several hundred rapidly expanded clones from non-depleted graft cells reportedly supplied alpha-beta T cells about two months post-transplant.

This clonotype was found a few times. The target antigen is unknown. The CDR3 is 14 residues long. Trimming took off 0 bases at V and 3 bases at J, with 11 bases between the two ends. CDR1 is DFQATT and CDR2 is SNEGSKA in the germline V gene (reference sequence). This TCR derives from a boy under three years old who had a stem cell transplant for acute myeloid leukemia, so the T cells may come from the graft donor. Sequenced here: PBMCs, mostly from graft donor cells, sampled 360 days after TCRalphabeta/CD19-depleted stem cell transplant. The chain is built from TRBV20-1 and TRBJ2-5; D perhaps matches TRBD1 (5 bases). The CDR3 DNA follows: TGCAGTGCTAGAGAGAACAGGCCGAAAGAGACCCAGTACTTC. Its translation: CSARENRPKETQYF.